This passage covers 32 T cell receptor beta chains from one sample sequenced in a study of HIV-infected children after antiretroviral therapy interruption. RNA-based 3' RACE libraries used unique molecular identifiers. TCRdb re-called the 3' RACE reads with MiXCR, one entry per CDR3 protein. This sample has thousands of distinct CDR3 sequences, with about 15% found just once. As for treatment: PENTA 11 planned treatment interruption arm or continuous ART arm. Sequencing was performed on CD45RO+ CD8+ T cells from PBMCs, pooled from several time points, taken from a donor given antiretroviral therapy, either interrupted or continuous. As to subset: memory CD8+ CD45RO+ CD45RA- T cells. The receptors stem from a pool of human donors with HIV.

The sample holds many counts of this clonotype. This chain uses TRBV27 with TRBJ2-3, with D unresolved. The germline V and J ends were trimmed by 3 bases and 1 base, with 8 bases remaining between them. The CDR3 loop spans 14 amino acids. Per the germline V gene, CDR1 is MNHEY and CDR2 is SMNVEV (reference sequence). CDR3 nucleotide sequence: TGTGCCAGCAGTTTCATACTTCGCACAGATACGCAGTATTTT. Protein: CASSFILRTDTQYF.

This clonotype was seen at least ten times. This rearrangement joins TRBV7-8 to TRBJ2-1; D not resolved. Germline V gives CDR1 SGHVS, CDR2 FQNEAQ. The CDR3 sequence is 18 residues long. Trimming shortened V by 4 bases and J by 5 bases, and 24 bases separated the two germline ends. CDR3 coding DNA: TGTGCCAGCAGCTCTAGACTCCCCGGCTCGATAGGCCACAATGAGCAGTTCTTC. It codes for CASSSRLPGSIGHNEQFF.

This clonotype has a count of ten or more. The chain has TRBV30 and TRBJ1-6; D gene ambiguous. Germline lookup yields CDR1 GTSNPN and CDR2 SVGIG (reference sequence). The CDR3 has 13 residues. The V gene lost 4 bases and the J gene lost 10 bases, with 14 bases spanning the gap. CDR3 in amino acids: CAWTARNDSPLHF. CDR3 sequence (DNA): TGTGCCTGGACGGCCAGGAACGACTCACCCCTCCACTTT.

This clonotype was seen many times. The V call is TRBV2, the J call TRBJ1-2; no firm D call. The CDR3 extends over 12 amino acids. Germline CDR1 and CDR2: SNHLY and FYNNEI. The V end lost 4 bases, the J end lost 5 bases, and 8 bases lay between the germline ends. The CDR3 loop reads CASSGHRYGYTF. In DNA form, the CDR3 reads TGTGCCAGCAGTGGTCACAGATATGGCTACACCTTC.

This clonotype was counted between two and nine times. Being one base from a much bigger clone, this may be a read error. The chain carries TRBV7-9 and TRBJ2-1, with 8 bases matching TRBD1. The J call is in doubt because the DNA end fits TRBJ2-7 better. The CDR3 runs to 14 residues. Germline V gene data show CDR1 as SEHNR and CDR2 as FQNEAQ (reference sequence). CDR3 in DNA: TGTGCCAGCAGCTATAGGGACAGGCGCTATGAGCAGTACTTC. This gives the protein CASSYRDRRYEQYF.

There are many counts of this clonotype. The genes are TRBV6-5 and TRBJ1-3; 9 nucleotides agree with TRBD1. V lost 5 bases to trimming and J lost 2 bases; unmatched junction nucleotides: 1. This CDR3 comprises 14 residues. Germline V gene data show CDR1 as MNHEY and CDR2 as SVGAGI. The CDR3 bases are TGTGCCAGCAGTAGACAGGGGGCTGGAAACACCATATATTTT. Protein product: CASSRQGAGNTIYF.

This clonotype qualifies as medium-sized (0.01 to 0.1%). The CDR3 DNA reads TGTGCCAGCAGCTTAGCCCTGGGACTAAACTCCTACGAGCAGTACTTC. Amino acid sequence: CASSLALGLNSYEQYF. The V call is TRBV7-8, the J call TRBJ2-7, with 7 nucleotides matching TRBD2. This CDR3 has 16 amino acids. Germline V gives CDR1 SGHVS, CDR2 FQNEAQ. The V gene end was trimmed by 0 bases and the J gene end by 0 bases; junction bases not matched to a gene: 5.

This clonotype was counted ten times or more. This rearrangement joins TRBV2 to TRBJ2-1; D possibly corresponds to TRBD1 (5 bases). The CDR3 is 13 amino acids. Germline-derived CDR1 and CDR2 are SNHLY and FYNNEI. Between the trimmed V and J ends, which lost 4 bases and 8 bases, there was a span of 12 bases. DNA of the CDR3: TGTGCCAGCAGTGGGGCAGGGAAGGATGAGCAGTTCTTC. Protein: CASSGAGKDEQFF.

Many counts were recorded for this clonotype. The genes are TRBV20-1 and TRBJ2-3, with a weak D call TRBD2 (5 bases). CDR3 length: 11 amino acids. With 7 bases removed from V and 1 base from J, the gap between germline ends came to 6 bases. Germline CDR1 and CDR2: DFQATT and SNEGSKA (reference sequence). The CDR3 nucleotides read TGCAGTGTGCGGGGCACAGATACGCAGTATTTT. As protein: CSVRGTDTQYF.

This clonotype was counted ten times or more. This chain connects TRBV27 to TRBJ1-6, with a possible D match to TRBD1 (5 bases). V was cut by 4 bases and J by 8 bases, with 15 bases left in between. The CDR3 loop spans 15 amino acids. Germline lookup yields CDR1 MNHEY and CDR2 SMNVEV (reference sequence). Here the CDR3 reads CASSSDIEGYSPLHF. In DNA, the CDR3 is TGTGCCAGCAGTTCAGACATTGAGGGGTATTCACCCCTCCACTTT.

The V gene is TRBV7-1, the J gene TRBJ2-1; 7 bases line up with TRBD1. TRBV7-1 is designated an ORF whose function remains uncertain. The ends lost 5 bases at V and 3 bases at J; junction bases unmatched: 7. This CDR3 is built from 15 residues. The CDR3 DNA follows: TGTGCCAGCAGCATTGACAGGGCAAACTACAATGAGCAGTTCTTC. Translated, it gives CASSIDRANYNEQFF.

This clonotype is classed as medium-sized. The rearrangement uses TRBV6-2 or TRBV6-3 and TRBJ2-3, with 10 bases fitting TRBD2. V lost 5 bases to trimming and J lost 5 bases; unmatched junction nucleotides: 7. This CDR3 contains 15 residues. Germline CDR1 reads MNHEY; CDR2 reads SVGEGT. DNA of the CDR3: TGTGCCAGCAGTCGAAGCGGGGGGGCAGTAGATACGCAGTATTTT. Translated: CASSRSGGAVDTQYF.

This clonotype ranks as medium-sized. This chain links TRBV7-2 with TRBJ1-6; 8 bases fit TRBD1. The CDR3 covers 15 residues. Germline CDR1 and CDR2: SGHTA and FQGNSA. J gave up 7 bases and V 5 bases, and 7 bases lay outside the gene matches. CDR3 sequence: CASSDDRGGNSPLHF. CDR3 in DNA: TGTGCCAGCAGCGACGACAGGGGTGGAAATTCACCCCTCCACTTT.

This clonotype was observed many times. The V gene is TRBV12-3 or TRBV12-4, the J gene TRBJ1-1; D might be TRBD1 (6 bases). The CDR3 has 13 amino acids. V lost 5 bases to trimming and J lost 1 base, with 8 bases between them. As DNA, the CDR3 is TGTGCCAGCAGTCTGACAGGGAACACTGAAGCTTTCTTT. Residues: CASSLTGNTEAFF.

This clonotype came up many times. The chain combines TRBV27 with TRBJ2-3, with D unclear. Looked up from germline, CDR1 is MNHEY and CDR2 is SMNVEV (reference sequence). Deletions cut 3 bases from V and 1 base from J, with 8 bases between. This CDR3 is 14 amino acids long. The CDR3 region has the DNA TGTGCCAGCAGTTTTGGGGTCGGCACAGATACGCAGTATTTT. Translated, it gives CASSFGVGTDTQYF.

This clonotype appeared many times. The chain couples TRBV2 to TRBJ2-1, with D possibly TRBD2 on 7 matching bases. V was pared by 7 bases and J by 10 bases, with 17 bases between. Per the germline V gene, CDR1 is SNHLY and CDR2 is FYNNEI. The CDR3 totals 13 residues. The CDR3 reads CASKLGGAGEQFF. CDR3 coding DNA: TGTGCCAGCAAATTAGGGGGGGCAGGCGAGCAGTTCTTC. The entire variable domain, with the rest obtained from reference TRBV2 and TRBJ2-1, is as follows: EPEVTQTPSHQVTQMGQEVILRCVPISNHLYFYWYRQILGQKVEFLVSFYNNEISEKSEIFDDQFSVERPDGSNFTLKIRSTKLEDSAMYFCASKLGGAGEQFFGPGTRLTVL.

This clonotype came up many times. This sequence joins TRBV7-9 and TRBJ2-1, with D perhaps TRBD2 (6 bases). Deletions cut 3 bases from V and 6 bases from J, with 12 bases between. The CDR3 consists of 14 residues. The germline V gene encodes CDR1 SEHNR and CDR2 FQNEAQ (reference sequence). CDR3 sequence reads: CASSFGGVLNEQFF. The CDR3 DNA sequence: TGTGCCAGCAGCTTCGGGGGAGTCCTCAATGAGCAGTTCTTC.

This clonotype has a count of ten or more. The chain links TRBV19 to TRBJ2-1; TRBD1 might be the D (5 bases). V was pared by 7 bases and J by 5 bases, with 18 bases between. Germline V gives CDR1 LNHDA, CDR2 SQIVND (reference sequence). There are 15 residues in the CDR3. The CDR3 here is CASTLGPLEHNEQFF. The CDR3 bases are TGTGCCAGTACCTTGGGGCCTCTAGAGCACAATGAGCAGTTCTTC.

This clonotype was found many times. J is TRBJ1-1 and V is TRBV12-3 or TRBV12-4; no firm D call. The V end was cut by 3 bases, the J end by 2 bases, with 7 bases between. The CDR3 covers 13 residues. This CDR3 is CASSFLKNTEAFF. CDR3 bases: TGTGCCAGCAGTTTTTTAAAAAACACTGAAGCTTTCTTT.

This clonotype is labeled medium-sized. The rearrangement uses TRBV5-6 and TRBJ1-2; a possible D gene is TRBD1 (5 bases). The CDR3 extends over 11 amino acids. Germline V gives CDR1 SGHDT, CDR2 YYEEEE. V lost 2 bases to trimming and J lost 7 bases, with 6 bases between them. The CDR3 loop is CASSLGVGYTF. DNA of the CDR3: TGTGCCAGCAGCTTAGGGGTTGGCTACACCTTC.

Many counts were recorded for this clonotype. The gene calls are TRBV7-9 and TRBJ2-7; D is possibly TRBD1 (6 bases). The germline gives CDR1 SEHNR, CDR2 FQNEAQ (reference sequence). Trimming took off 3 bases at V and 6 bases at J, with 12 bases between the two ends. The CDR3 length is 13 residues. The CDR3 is CASSLSTGGEQYF. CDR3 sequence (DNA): TGTGCCAGCAGCTTGTCGACAGGAGGCGAGCAGTACTTC.

The CDR3 bases are TGTGCCAGCAGCCATCCTTCTCAAGAGACCCAGTACTTC. It encodes CASSHPSQETQYF. V gene TRBV14 combines with J gene TRBJ2-5, with D uncertain. V lost 3 bases and J 2 bases, leaving 7 bases between the germline ends. The germline CDR1 and CDR2 sequences are SGHDN and FVKESK. There are 13 residues in the CDR3.

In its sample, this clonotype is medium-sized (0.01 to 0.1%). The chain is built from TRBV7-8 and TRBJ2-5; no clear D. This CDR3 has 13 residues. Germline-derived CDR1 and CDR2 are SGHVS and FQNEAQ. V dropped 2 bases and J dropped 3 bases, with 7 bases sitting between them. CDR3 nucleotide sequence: TGTGCCAGCAGCTTACAACCTGAAGAGACCCAGTACTTC. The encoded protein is CASSLQPEETQYF. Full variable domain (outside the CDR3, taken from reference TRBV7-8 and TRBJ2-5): GAGVSQSPRYKVAKRGQDVALRCDPISGHVSLFWYQQALGQGPEFLTYFQNEAQLDKSGLPSDRFFAERPEGSVSTLKIQRTQQEDSAVYLCASSLQPEETQYFGPGTRLLVL.

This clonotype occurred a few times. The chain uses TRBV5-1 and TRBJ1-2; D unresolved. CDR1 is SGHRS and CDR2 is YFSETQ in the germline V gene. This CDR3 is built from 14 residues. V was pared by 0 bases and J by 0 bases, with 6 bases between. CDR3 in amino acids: CASSLDRANYGYTF. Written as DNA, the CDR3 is TGCGCCAGCAGCTTGGATAGGGCTAACTATGGCTACACCTTC.

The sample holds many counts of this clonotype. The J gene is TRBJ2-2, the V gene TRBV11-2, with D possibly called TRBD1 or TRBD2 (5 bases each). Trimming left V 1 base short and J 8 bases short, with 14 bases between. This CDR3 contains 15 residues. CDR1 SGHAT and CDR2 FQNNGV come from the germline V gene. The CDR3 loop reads CASSLGDGPGGELFF. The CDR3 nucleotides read TGTGCCAGCAGCTTAGGGGACGGGCCGGGGGGGGAGCTGTTTTTT.

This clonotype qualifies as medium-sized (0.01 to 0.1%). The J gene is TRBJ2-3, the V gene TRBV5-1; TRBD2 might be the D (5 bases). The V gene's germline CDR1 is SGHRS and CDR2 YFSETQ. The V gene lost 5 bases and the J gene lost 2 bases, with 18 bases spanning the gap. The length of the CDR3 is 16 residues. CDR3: CASRLSVATYTDTQYF. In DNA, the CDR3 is TGCGCCAGCAGATTAAGCGTAGCGACCTACACAGATACGCAGTATTTT. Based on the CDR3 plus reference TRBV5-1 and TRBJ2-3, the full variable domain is KAGVTQTPRYLIKTRGQQVTLSCSPISGHRSVSWYQQTPGQGLQFLFEYFSETQRNKGNFPGRFSGRQFSNSRSEMNVSTLELGDSALYLCASRLSVATYTDTQYFGPGTRLTVL.

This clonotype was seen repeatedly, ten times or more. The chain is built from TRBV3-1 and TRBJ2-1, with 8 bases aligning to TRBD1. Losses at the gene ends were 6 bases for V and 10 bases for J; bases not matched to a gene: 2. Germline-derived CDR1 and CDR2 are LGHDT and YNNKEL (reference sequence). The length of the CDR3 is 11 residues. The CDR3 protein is CASRDRGEQFF. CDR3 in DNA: TGTGCCAGCAGAGACAGGGGCGAGCAGTTCTTC.

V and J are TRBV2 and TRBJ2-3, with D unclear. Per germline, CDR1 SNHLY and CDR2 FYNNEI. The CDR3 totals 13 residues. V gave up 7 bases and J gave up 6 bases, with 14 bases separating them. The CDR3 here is CASTPTQVDTQYF. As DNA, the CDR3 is TGTGCCAGCACACCGACGCAAGTGGATACGCAGTATTTT.

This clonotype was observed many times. The CDR3 region is CASSPSGGTIEDGYTF. In nucleotides, the CDR3 is TGTGCCAGCAGTCCCTCAGGGGGGACAATAGAGGATGGCTACACCTTC. The rearrangement joins TRBV6-4 to TRBJ1-2; 7 bases match TRBD1. Germline CDR1 reads MRHNA; CDR2 reads SNTAGT. The CDR3 loop spans 16 amino acids. Trimming cost V 5 bases and J 6 bases; bases outside gene matches: 15.

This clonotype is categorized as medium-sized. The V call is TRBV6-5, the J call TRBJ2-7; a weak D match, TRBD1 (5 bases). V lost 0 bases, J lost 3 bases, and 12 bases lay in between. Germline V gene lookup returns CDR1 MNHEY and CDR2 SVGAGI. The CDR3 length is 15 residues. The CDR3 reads CASSYSMEQDYEQYF. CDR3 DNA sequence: TGTGCCAGCAGTTACTCGATGGAACAGGACTACGAGCAGTACTTC.

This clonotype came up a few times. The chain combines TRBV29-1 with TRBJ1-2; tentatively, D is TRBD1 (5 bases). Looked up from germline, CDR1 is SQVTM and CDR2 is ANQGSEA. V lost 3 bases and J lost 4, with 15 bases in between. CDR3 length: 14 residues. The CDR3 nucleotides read TGCAGCGTTGAGGGGGAGGGATCGGGCTATGGCTACACCTTC. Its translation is CSVEGEGSGYGYTF. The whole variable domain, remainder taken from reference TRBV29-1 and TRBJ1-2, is SAVISQKPSRDICQRGTSLTIQCQVDSQVTMMFWYRQQPGQSLTLIATANQGSEATYESGFVIDKFPISRPNLTFSTLTVSNMSPEDSSIYLCSVEGEGSGYGYTFGSGTRLTVV.

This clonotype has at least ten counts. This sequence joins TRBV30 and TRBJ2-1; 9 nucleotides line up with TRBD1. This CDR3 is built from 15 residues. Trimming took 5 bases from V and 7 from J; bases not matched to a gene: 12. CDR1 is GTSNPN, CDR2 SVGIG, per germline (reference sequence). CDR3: CAWDQEQGAGNEQFF. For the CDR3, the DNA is TGTGCCTGGGACCAAGAACAGGGGGCGGGTAATGAGCAGTTCTTC.